One and the same sample provided the 17 T cell receptor beta chains below, sequenced in a study of cytomegalovirus exposure and HLA in healthy donors. Vbeta (60) and Jbeta (13) primers were used in the PCR. Sequencing was performed with immunoSEQ multiplex PCR; in TCRdb, only in-frame clones are kept and a portion is missing. Among about 140,000 clones listed, 65% to 90% were seen once. Sequencing was done on a sample of PBMCs. The source of these receptors is a woman under 40 in good health and CMV-seronegative.

The genes are TRBV5-1 and TRBJ2-1; TRBD1 might be the D (6 bases). The germline CDR1 and CDR2 sequences are SGHRS and YFSETQ. The CDR3 runs to 15 residues. Trimming took off 2 bases at V and 4 bases at J, with 13 bases between the two ends. The CDR3 reads CASSFGTSQYNEQFF. The CDR3 DNA is TGCGCCAGCAGCTTCGGGACAAGTCAATACAATGAGCAGTTCTTC.

V is TRBV19 and J is TRBJ1-2; no clear D. Germline lookup yields CDR1 LNHDA and CDR2 SQIVND (reference sequence). Trimming removed 1 base at V and 1 base at J, with 7 bases between. The CDR3 covers 14 residues. DNA for the CDR3: TGTGCCAGTAGTATAGGCAGGAATAACTATGGCTACACCTTC. Its protein is CASSIGRNNYGYTF.

The chain couples TRBV5-5 to TRBJ1-1; TRBD1 matches 9 bases. The CDR3 length is 15 residues. Trimming took 0 bases from V and 5 from J; bases not matched to a gene: 5. Germline CDR1 SGHKS, CDR2 YYEKEE (reference sequence). CDR3 sequence: CASSLAPTGGTEAFF. The CDR3 coding sequence is TGTGCCAGCAGCTTGGCCCCGACAGGGGGGACTGAAGCTTTCTTT.

In its sample, this clone was seen once. The V call is TRBV29-1, the J call TRBJ2-1; 16 positions agree with TRBD2. After removal of 3 bases from V and 7 bases from J, the junction contained 6 bases not matched to a gene. The germline CDR1 and CDR2 sequences are SQVTM and ANQGSEA. The CDR3 length is 16 residues. CDR3 in amino acids: CSVEGTSGRVLNEQFF. The CDR3, as DNA: TGCAGCGTTGAGGGGACTAGCGGGAGGGTTTTAAATGAGCAGTTCTTC.

The chain recombines TRBV6-5 with TRBJ1-5; TRBD1 is a possible D gene (5 bases). The CDR3 is 14 residues long. Germline assignment: CDR1 MNHEY and CDR2 SVGAGI. Trimming cost V 2 bases and J 7 bases, with 12 bases left between them. In DNA, the CDR3 is TGTGCCAGCAGTTACGGGCGGGGGACGCAGCCCCAGCATTTT. Protein sequence: CASSYGRGTQPQHF.

The chain has TRBV19 and TRBJ2-7, with 8 bases aligning to TRBD1. CDR1 and CDR2 from the germline V gene are LNHDA and SQIVND (reference sequence). The CDR3 runs to 15 residues. J was trimmed by 3 bases and V by 3 bases; bases with no gene match: 7. The CDR3 sequence is CASSIKQDRVYEQYF. The CDR3 DNA reads as TGTGCCAGTAGTATTAAACAGGACAGGGTCTACGAGCAGTACTTC.

The chain joins TRBV18 to TRBJ2-7; 13 nucleotides agree with TRBD2. Germline CDR1 is KGHSH and CDR2 is LQKENI. The length of the CDR3 is 17 residues. V was clipped by 3 bases and J by 0 bases; unmatched bases: 5. In DNA, the CDR3 is TGTGCCAGCTCACCCCCGACTAGCGGGAGGAACTCCTACGAGCAGTACTTC. As protein: CASSPPTSGRNSYEQYF.

The chain carries TRBV10-3 and TRBJ1-2, with TRBD1 identical over 9 bases. This CDR3 is built from 13 residues. From germline, CDR1 is ENHRY and CDR2 SYGVKD. V trimming: 6 bases; J trimming: 13 bases; junction bases outside the gene matches: 12. CDR3 bases: TGTGCCATCAGCACCAACGACGGACAGGGGACCACCTTC. Protein product: CAISTNDGQGTTF.

For the CDR3, the DNA is TGTGCCAGCAGCTCCACCGGACAGGGGGCAGGCAATCAGCCCCAGCATTTT. Residues: CASSSTGQGAGNQPQHF. The V gene is TRBV7-8, the J gene TRBJ1-5, with 11 nucleotides matching TRBD1. This CDR3 has 17 amino acids. Per germline, CDR1 SGHVS and CDR2 FQNEAQ. After removal of 4 bases from V and 2 bases from J, the junction contained 7 bases not matched to a gene.

The rearrangement links TRBV5-4 to TRBJ2-4, with 11 nucleotides matching TRBD2. The V gene's germline CDR1 is SGHNT and CDR2 YYREEE (reference sequence). The CDR3 totals 15 residues. The V and J ends lost 0 bases and 16 bases, in that order; junction bases with no gene match: 12. Written as DNA, the CDR3 is TGTGCCAGCAGCTTGGCTTTTAGCGGGAGGGACGGGGTATACTTC. Translation gives CASSLAFSGRDGVYF.

The V and J genes are TRBV10-3 and TRBJ1-1; D uncertain. The germline gives CDR1 ENHRY, CDR2 SYGVKD. V lost 0 bases, J lost 0 bases, and 2 bases lay in between. The CDR3 is made up of 13 amino acids. CDR3 amino acids: CAISESVNTEAFF. In DNA form, the CDR3 reads TGTGCCATCAGTGAGTCCGTGAACACTGAAGCTTTCTTT.

This clone was found many times. This chain uses TRBV6-6 with TRBJ2-5; the D gene is possibly TRBD1 (6 bases). Germline V CDR1 and CDR2: MNHNY, SVGAGI (reference sequence). Trimming stripped 10 bases from V and 5 bases from J, with 14 bases between. CDR3 length: 12 amino acids. The CDR3: CATSGEWETQYF. In nucleotides, the CDR3 is TGTGCCACGTCAGGGGAGTGGGAGACCCAGTACTTC.

V gene TRBV7-9 combines with J gene TRBJ2-3; 7 nucleotides match TRBD2. V lost 1 base and J lost 1; bases outside the gene matches: 2. CDR3 length equals 15 residues. Germline V gene data show CDR1 as SEHNR and CDR2 as FQNEAQ (reference sequence). The CDR3 DNA follows: TGTGCCAGCAGCTTAGTGGGGGGGGGCACAGATACGCAGTATTTT. Amino acid sequence: CASSLVGGGTDTQYF.

The chain couples TRBV30 to TRBJ2-2; D unresolved. Germline V gives CDR1 GTSNPN, CDR2 SVGIG (reference sequence). V lost 3 bases and J 3 bases, leaving 11 bases between the germline ends. There are 14 residues in the CDR3. In nucleotides, the CDR3 is TGTGCCTGGAGAGATTTTAGAGACACCGGGGAGCTGTTTTTT. Its translation is CAWRDFRDTGELFF.

This clone was seen just once. The genes are TRBV19 and TRBJ2-5, with 7 bases fitting TRBD1. This CDR3 spans 12 amino acids. Germline values: CDR1 LNHDA, CDR2 SQIVND (reference sequence). Trimming removed 8 bases from V and 3 bases from J; junction bases left unmatched: 3. This CDR3 is CASHDREETQYF. For the CDR3, the DNA is TGTGCCAGTCATGACAGGGAAGAGACCCAGTACTTC. The full variable domain, with the rest looked up from reference TRBV19 and TRBJ2-5, is DGGITQSPKYLFRKEGQNVTLSCEQNLNHDAMYWYRQDPGQGLRLIYYSQIVNDFQKGDIAEGYSVSREKKESFPLTVTSAQKNPTAFYLCASHDREETQYFGPGTRLLVL.

The chain uses TRBV5-4 and TRBJ2-3, with 11 positions matching TRBD2. CDR1 is SGHNT, CDR2 YYREEE, per germline (reference sequence). This CDR3 is built from 15 residues. J gave up 5 bases and V 4 bases, and 6 bases lay outside the gene matches. This CDR3 is CASSPGLAALDTQYF. DNA for the CDR3: TGTGCCAGCAGCCCGGGACTAGCGGCTCTAGATACGCAGTATTTT.

This clone was seen more than once but under ten times. V is TRBV6-6 and J is TRBJ1-5; D unclear. The germline V and J ends were trimmed by 4 bases and 3 bases, with 4 bases remaining between them. From germline, CDR1 is MNHNY and CDR2 SVGAGI (reference sequence). The CDR3 spans 12 residues. CDR3 sequence (DNA): TGTGCCAGCAGTTTCATCAATCAGCCCCAGCATTTT. Translating it yields CASSFINQPQHF.